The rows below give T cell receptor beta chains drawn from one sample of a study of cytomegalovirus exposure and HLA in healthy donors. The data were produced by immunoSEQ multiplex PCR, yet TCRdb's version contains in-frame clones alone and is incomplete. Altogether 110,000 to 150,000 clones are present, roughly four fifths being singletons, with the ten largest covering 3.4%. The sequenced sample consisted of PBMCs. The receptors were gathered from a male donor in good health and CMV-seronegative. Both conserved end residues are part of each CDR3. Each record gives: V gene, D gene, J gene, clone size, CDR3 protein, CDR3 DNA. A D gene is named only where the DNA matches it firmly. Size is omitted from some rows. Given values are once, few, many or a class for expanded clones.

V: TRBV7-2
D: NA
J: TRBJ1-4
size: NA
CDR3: CASSLASGRRGYEKLFF
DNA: TGTGCCAGCAGCTTAGCGTCCGGGAGAAGGGGCTATGAAAAACTGTTTTTT

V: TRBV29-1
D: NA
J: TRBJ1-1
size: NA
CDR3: CSVERGRGAGEAFF
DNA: TGCAGCGTTGAGCGCGGGCGGGGGGCGGGAGAAGCTTTCTTT

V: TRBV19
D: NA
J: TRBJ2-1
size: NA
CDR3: CASSPGHYNEQFF
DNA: TGTGCCAGCAGCCCGGGACACTACAATGAGCAGTTCTTC

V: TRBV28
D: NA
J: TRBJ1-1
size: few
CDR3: CASRGVGVAFF
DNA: TGTGCCAGCAGAGGTGTAGGAGTTGCTTTCTTT

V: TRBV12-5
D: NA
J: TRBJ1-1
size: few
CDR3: CASGFMTGVNTEAFF
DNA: TGTGCTAGTGGTTTCATGACAGGCGTGAACACTGAAGCTTTCTTT

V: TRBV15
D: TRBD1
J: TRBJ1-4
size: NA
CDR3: CATSTNRGTNEKLFF
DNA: TGTGCCACCAGCACTAACAGGGGAACTAATGAAAAACTGTTTTTT

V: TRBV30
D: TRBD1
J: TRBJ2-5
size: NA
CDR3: CAWGPGQGQETQYF
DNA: TGTGCCTGGGGTCCGGGACAGGGACAAGAGACCCAGTACTTC

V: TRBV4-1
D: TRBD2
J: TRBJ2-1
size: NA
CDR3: CASSQVPLAGMYNEQFF
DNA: TGCGCCAGCAGCCAGGTTCCCCTAGCGGGGATGTACAATGAGCAGTTCTTC

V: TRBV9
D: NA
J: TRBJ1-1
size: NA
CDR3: CASSVGLVLANTEAFF
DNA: TGTGCCAGCAGCGTAGGGCTGGTCCTCGCGAACACTGAAGCTTTCTTT

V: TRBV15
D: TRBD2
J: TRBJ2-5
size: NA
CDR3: CATSSGTSGSGRETQYF
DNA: TGTGCCACCAGCAGCGGGACTAGCGGGAGTGGGAGAGAGACCCAGTACTTC

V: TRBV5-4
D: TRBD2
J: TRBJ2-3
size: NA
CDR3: CASTLMQSGGTDTQYF
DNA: TGTGCCAGCACCCTTATGCAAAGCGGGGGCACAGATACGCAGTATTTT

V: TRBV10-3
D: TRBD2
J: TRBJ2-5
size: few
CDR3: CAISETYSGTLETQYF
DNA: TGTGCCATCAGTGAAACCTATAGCGGGACCTTAGAGACCCAGTACTTC

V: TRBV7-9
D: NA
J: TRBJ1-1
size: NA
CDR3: CASSLGAPGRDGTEAFF
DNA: TGTGCCAGCAGCTTAGGCGCACCCGGGAGGGATGGCACTGAAGCTTTCTTT